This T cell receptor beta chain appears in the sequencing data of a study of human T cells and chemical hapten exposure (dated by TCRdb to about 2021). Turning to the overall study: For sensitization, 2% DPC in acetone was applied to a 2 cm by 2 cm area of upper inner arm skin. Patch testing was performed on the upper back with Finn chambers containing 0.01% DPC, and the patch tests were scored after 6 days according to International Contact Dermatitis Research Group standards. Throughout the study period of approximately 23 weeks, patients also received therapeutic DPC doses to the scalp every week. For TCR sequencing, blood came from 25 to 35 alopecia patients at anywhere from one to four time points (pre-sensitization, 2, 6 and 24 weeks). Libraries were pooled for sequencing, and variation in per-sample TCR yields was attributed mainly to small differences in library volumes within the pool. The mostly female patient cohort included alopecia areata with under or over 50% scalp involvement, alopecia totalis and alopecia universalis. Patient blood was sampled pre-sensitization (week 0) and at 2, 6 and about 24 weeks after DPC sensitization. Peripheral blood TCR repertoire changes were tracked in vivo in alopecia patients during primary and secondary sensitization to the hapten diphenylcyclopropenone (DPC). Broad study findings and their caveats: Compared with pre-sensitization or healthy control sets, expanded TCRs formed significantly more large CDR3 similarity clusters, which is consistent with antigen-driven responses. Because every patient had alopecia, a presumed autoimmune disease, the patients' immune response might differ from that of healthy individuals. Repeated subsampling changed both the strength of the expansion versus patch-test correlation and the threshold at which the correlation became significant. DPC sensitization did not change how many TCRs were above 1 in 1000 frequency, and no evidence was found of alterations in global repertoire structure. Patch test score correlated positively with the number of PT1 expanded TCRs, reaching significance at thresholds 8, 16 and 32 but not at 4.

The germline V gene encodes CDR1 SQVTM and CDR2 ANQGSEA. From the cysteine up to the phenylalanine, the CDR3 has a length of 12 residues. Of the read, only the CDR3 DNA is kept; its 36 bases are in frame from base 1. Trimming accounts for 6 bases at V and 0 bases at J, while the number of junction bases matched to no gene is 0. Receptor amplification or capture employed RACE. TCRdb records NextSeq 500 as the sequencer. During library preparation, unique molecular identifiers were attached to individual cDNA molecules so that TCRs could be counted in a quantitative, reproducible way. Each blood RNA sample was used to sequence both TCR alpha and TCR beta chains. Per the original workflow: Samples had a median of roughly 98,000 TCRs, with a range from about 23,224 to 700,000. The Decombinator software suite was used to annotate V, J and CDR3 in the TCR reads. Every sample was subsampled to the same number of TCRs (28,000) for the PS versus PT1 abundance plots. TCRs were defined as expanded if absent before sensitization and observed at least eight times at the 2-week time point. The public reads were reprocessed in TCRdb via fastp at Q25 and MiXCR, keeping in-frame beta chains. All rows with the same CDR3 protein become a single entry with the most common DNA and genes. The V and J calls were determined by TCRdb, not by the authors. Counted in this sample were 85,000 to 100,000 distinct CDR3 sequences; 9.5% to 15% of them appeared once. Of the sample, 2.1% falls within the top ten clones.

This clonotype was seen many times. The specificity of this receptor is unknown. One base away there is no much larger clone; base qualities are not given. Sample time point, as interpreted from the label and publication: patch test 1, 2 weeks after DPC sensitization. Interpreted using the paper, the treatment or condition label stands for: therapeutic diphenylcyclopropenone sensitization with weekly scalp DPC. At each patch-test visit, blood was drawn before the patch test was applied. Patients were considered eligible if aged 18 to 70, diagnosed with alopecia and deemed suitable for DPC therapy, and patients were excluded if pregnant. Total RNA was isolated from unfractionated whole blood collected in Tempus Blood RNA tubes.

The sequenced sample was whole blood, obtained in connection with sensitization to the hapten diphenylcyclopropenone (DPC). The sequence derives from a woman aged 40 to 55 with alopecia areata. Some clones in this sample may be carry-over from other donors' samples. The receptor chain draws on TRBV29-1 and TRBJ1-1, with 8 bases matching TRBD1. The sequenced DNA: TGCAGCGTGGACAGGGTGAACACTGAAGCTTTCTTT. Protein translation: CSVDRVNTEAFF. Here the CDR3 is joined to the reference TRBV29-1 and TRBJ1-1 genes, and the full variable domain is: SAVISQKPSRDICQRGTSLTIQCQVDSQVTMMFWYRQQPGQSLTLIATANQGSEATYESGFVIDKFPISRPNLTFSTLTVSNMSPEDSSIYLCSVDRVNTEAFFGQGTRLTVV.